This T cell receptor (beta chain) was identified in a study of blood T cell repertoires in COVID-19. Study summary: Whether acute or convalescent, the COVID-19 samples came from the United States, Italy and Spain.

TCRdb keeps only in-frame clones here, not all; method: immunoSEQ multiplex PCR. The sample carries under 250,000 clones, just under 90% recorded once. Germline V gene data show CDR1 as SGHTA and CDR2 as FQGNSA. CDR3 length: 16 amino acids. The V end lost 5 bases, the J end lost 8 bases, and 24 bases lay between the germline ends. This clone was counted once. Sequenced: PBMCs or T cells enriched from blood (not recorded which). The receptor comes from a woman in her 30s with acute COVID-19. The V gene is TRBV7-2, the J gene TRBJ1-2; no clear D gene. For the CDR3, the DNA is TGTGCCAGCAGCCCCATTCAGATGTCTAGGTTTTGGGGCTACACCTTC. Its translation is CASSPIQMSRFWGYTF.